This T cell receptor (beta chain) was captured by sequencing in a study of CD8+ T cells in alopecia areata. RNA, once extracted, was reverse transcribed into cDNA for use as the sequencing template. TCRdb's copy holds only in-frame clones and misses some; the assay was immunoSEQ multiplex PCR. The table includes some 130,000 clones, about 49% detected once. The germline V gene has CDR1 SEHNR and CDR2 FQNEAQ (reference sequence). The CDR3 contains 14 residues. Trimming removed 3 bases from V and 1 base from J, with 9 bases in between. The clonotype was recovered from a human donor with alopecia areata. The V gene is TRBV7-9, the J gene TRBJ2-5, with D perhaps TRBD1 (6 bases). Here the sequenced sample was CD8+ T cells sorted from blood, taken at week 0. The CDR3 protein is CASSFLGGQETQYF. In DNA, the CDR3 is TGTGCCAGCAGCTTTCTAGGGGGCCAAGAGACCCAGTACTTC.